This note documents a single T cell receptor (beta chain) sequence. Its specificity is not known. Per germline, CDR1 SGHAT and CDR2 FQNNGV. Between the trimmed V and J ends, which lost 4 bases and 6 bases, there was a span of 12 bases. This CDR3 has 13 residues. The data were taken from a study of brain T cells in children with intractable seizures. Surgery cases with the highest brain T cell transcript signatures were chosen for sequencing. Patients received at least one anti-epileptic drug before surgery. Study-wide points: Patients' HCMV serostatus was unknown; virus specificity rests on CDR3 similarity alone. Clones missing pre-surgery may reflect undersampling of that blood sample.

TCRdb keeps only in-frame clones here, not all; method: immunoSEQ multiplex PCR. The sample holds 60,000 to 85,000 clones; around 93% are singletons and the top ten take around 1.4%. The rearrangement links TRBV11-2 to TRBJ1-1; a possible D gene is TRBD1 (5 bases). The material sequenced was peripheral blood, taken at surgery. The clonotype originates from a boy under two years old with tuberous sclerosis and intractable seizures. CDR3 coding DNA: TGTGCCAGCAGCTCCTCGAGGGGACCTGAAGCTTTCTTT. This codes for CASSSSRGPEAFF.